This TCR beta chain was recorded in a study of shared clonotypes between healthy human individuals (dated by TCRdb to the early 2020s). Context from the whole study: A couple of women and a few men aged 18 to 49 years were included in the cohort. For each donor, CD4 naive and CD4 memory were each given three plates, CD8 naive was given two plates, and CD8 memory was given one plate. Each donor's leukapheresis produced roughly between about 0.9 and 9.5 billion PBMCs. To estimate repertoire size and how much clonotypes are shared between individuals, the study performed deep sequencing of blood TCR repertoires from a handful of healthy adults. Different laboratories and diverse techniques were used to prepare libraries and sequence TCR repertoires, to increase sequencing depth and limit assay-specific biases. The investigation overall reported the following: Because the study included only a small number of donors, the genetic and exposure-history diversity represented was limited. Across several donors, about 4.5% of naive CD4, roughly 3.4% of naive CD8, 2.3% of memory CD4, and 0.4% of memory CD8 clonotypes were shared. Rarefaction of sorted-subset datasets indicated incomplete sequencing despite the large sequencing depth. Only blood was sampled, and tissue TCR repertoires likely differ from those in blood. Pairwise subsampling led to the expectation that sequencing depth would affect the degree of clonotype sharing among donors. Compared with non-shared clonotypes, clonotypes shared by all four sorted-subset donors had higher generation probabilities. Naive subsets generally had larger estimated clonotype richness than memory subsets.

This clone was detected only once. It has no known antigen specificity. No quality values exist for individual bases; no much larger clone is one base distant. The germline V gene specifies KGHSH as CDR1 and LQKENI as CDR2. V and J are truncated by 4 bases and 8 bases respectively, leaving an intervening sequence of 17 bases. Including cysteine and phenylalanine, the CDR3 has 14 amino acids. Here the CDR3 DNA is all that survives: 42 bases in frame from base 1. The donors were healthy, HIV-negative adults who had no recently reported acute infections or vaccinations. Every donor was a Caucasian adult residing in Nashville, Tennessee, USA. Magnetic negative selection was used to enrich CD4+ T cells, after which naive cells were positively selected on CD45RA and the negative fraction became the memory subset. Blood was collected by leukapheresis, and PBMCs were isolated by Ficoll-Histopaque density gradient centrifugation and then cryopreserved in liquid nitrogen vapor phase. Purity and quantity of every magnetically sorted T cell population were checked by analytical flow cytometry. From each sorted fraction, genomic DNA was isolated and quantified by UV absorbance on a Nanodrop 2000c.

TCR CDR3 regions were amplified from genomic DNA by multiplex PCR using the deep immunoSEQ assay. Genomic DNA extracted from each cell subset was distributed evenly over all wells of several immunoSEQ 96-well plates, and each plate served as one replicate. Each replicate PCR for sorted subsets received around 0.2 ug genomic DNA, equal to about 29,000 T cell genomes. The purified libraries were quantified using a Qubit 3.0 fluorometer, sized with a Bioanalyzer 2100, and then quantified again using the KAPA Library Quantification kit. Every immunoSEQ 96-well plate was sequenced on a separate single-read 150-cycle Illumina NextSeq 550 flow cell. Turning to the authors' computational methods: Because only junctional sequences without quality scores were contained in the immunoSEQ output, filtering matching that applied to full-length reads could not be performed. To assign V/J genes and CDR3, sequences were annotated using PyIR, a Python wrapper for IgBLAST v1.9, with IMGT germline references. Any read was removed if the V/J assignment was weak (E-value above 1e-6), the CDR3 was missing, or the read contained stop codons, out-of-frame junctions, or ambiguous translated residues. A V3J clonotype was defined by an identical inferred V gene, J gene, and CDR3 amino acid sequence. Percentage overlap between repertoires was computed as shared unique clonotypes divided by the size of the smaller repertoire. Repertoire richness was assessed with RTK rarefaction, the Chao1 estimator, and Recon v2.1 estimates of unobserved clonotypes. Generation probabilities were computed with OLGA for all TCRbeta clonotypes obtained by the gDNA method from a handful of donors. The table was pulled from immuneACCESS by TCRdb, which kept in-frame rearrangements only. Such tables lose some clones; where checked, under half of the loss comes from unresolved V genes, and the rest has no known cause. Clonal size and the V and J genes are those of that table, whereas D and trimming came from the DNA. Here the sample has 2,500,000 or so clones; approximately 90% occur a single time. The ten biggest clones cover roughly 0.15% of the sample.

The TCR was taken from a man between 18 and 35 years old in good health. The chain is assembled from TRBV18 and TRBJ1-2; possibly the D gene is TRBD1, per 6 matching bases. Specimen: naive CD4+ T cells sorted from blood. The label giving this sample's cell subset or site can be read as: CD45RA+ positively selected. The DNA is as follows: TGTGCCAGCTCACAACAAACAGGGTTTTACGGCTACACCTTC. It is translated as CASSQQTGFYGYTF.